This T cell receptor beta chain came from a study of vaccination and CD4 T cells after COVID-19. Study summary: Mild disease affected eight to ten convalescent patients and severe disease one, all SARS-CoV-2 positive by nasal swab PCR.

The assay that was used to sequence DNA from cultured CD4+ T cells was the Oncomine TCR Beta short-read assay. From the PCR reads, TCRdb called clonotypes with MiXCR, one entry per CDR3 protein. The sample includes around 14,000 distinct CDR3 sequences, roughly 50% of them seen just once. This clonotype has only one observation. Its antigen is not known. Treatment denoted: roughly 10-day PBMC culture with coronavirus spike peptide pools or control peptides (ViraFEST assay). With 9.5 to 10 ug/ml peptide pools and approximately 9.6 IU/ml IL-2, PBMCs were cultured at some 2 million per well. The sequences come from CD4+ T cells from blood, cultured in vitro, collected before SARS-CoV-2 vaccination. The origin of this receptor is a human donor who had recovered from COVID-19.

Here the CDR3 DNA reads TGTGCCAGCAGCTTAGAGGCTGCCATCTCCTACGAGCAGTACTTC. As protein: CASSLEAAISYEQYF. The gene calls are TRBV7-9 and TRBJ2-7; D gene unclear. The CDR3 totals 15 residues. Germline values: CDR1 SEHNR, CDR2 FQNEAQ (reference sequence). V was trimmed by 1 base and J by 0 bases, leaving 10 bases between them.